A single sample is the source of the 21 T cell receptor beta chains below, sequenced in a study of blood T cell repertoires in COVID-19. TCRdb keeps only in-frame clones here, not all; method: immunoSEQ multiplex PCR. The profile shows some 290,000 clones, around nine tenths of them singletons. The sample comprised PBMCs or T cells enriched from blood (not recorded which). The source of these receptors is a woman between 25 and 40 years old who had been exposed to COVID-19.

This chain links TRBV5-1 with TRBJ1-6; TRBD1 is a possible D gene (6 bases). Germline CDR1 reads SGHRS; CDR2 reads YFSETQ. Trimming took off 4 bases at V and 7 bases at J, with 12 bases between the two ends. The CDR3 spans 14 residues. The CDR3 nucleotides are TGCGCCAGCAGCCCCGGACAGCCAAATTCACCCCTCCACTTT. Its protein product is CASSPGQPNSPLHF.

This chain uses TRBV5-6 with TRBJ2-3; TRBD2 aligns across 8 bases. This CDR3 has 14 amino acids. The germline gives CDR1 SGHDT, CDR2 YYEEEE. V lost 2 bases and J lost 2; bases outside the gene matches: 1. The CDR3 DNA reads as TGTGCCAGCAGCTTCGGACTAGCCACAGATACGCAGTATTTT. This encodes CASSFGLATDTQYF.

V is TRBV6-5 and J is TRBJ1-2, with a weak D call TRBD1 (6 bases). Trimming took off 4 bases at V and 5 bases at J, with 14 bases between the two ends. This CDR3 is built from 14 residues. From germline, CDR1 is MNHEY and CDR2 SVGAGI. Written as DNA, the CDR3 is TGTGCCAGCAGTTTCGAGGGGGTATGGTATGGCTACACCTTC. Translation gives CASSFEGVWYGYTF.

This chain uses TRBV6-6 with TRBJ2-1; TRBD1 agrees at 9 bases. This CDR3 is built from 15 residues. Losses at the gene ends were 5 bases for V and 6 bases for J; bases not matched to a gene: 8. Germline CDR1 reads MNHNY; CDR2 reads SVGAGI (reference sequence). The CDR3 protein is CASSPARDRANEQFF. As DNA, the CDR3 is TGTGCCAGCAGTCCCGCCAGGGACAGGGCCAATGAGCAGTTCTTC.

The genes are TRBV6-6 and TRBJ1-6; TRBD1 might be the D (6 bases). The V end lost 5 bases, the J end lost 0 bases, and 20 bases lay between the germline ends. The CDR3 loop spans 19 amino acids. From germline, CDR1 is MNHNY and CDR2 SVGAGI (reference sequence). The CDR3 nucleotides are TGTGCCAGCAGTCTGAAGCCGGGGACAAGGAGCTCCTATAATTCACCCCTCCACTTT. Translated, it gives CASSLKPGTRSSYNSPLHF.

This clone has just one count. The rearrangement joins TRBV5-6 to TRBJ1-3; 8 nucleotides line up with TRBD1. This CDR3 has 18 amino acids. V was pared by 0 bases and J by 2 bases, with 10 bases of the junction left unmatched. Germline V gives CDR1 SGHDT, CDR2 YYEEEE. The CDR3 spells CASSLVVRTGKAGNTIYF. CDR3 sequence (DNA): TGTGCCAGCAGCTTGGTAGTCCGGACAGGGAAGGCTGGAAACACCATATATTTT.

The chain is built from TRBV28 and TRBJ1-2; no clear D. This CDR3 is built from 12 residues. V dropped 2 bases and J dropped 4 bases, with 5 bases sitting between them. Germline lookup yields CDR1 MDHEN and CDR2 SYDVKM. The CDR3 coding sequence is TGTGCCAGCAGTTTAAACAGCTATGGCTACACCTTC. Translating gives CASSLNSYGYTF.

The chain employs TRBV5-6 and TRBJ1-1; maybe TRBD1 (6 bases). V was pared by 6 bases and J by 6 bases, with 21 bases between. The CDR3 covers 15 residues. From germline, CDR1 is SGHDT and CDR2 YYEEEE. The chain's CDR3 is CASTLGGGGRAEAFF. In DNA, the CDR3 is TGTGCCAGCACCCTTGGAGGGGGAGGGCGGGCTGAAGCTTTCTTT.

This sequence joins TRBV19 and TRBJ1-2; D unresolved. The CDR3 extends over 12 amino acids. V lost 3 bases to trimming and J lost 5 bases, with 7 bases between them. CDR1 and CDR2 (germline): LNHDA, SQIVND (reference sequence). CDR3 in DNA: TGTGCCAGTAGTATCCCAGATTATGGCTACACCTTC. It specifies CASSIPDYGYTF.

This clone came up a few times. The chain employs TRBV2 and TRBJ1-3; TRBD1 agrees at 7 bases. Per the germline V gene, CDR1 is SNHLY and CDR2 is FYNNEI. The CDR3 totals 16 residues. Germline trimming cut 5 bases from V and 0 bases from J; bases unmatched to any gene: 7. In DNA, the CDR3 is TGTGCCAGCAGTTTCAACCGGGACAGCTCTGGAAACACCATATATTTT. The encoded protein is CASSFNRDSSGNTIYF.

This clone was observed a few times. The genes are TRBV7-6 and TRBJ2-1, with TRBD2 matching over 10 bases. The CDR3 is made up of 19 amino acids. V lost 5 bases and J lost 0; bases outside the gene matches: 13. Per the germline V gene, CDR1 is SGHVS and CDR2 is FNYEAQ. The CDR3 spells CASSPLTSGDAYSYNEQFF. CDR3 in DNA: TGTGCCAGCAGCCCACTTACTAGCGGGGACGCCTACTCCTACAATGAGCAGTTCTTC.

Comment on this clone: This sample also contains other DNA sequences that code for the same CDR3. The chain employs TRBV12-3 or TRBV12-4 and TRBJ1-2; possible D gene TRBD1, 6 bases. V was cut by 6 bases and J by 4 bases, with 9 bases left in between. This CDR3 contains 12 residues. CDR3 residues: CASSPQGYGYTF. The CDR3 DNA sequence: TGTGCCAGCAGCCCACAGGGCTATGGCTACACCTTC.

This chain links TRBV5-1 with TRBJ2-2, with D unresolved. Trimming took off 0 bases at V and 6 bases at J, with 6 bases between the two ends. The CDR3 totals 13 residues. Germline V CDR1 and CDR2: SGHRS, YFSETQ. The CDR3 spells CASSLAESGELFF. CDR3 DNA: TGCGCCAGCAGCTTGGCAGAATCCGGGGAGCTGTTTTTT.

There are a few counts of this clone. The V call is TRBV11-2, the J call TRBJ1-5; D gene unclear. This CDR3 is built from 15 residues. V was cut by 0 bases and J by 4 bases, with 10 bases left in between. Germline CDR1 SGHAT, CDR2 FQNNGV. CDR3 nucleotide sequence: TGTGCCAGCAGCTTAGACCCACAGTCTAATCAGCCCCAGCATTTT. Protein: CASSLDPQSNQPQHF.

CDR3 nucleotide sequence: TGTGCCAGCAGTCATCGACAGCGTAATGAAAAACTGTTTTTT. It specifies CASSHRQRNEKLFF. The rearrangement joins TRBV27 to TRBJ1-4; TRBD1 might be the D (5 bases). Per germline, CDR1 MNHEY and CDR2 SMNVEV (reference sequence). Trimming took 5 bases from V and 4 from J, leaving 11 bases between them. The CDR3 has 14 residues.

V gene TRBV4-1 combines with J gene TRBJ2-1, with TRBD2 identical over 8 bases. The length of the CDR3 is 15 residues. The J segment lost 4 bases and the V segment lost 1 base, leaving 3 bases of the junction unmatched. Germline V gene data show CDR1 as MGHRA and CDR2 as YSYEKL. CDR3 protein: CASSQASGPYNEQFF. Written as DNA, the CDR3 is TGCGCCAGCAGCCAAGCTAGCGGGCCTTACAATGAGCAGTTCTTC.

The chain joins TRBV6-5 to TRBJ2-5; possibly TRBD2 for D (5 bases). The CDR3 sequence is 15 residues long. V lost 6 bases to trimming and J lost 4 bases, with 18 bases between them. Germline V lookup: CDR1 MNHEY, CDR2 SVGAGI. The DNA for the CDR3 is TGTGCCAGCAGGATTATGGGGTTGAGCGGAGAGACCCAGTACTTC. The encoded protein is CASRIMGLSGETQYF.

The chain employs TRBV7-8 and TRBJ2-1; TRBD1 or TRBD2 may be the D gene (5 bases each). This CDR3 has 15 residues. Germline lookup yields CDR1 SGHVS and CDR2 FQNEAQ. Trimming took 5 bases from V and 2 from J, leaving 13 bases between them. The CDR3 loop reads CASSRGGQPYNEQFF. The CDR3 DNA follows: TGTGCCAGCAGCCGAGGAGGACAACCCTACAATGAGCAGTTCTTC.

The chain carries TRBV9 and TRBJ1-4, with 9 positions matching TRBD1. This CDR3 spans 17 amino acids. Germline V gene sequence: CDR1 SGDLS, CDR2 YYNGEE. V shed 0 bases and J 7 bases; nucleotides not matched to a gene: 10. CDR3: CASSVAHGTGIGEKLFF. The CDR3 nucleotides read TGTGCCAGCAGCGTAGCTCACGGGACAGGGATCGGTGAAAAACTGTTTTTT.

About this clone: Other DNA sequences from this sample encode an identical CDR3 as well. The V call is TRBV12-3 or TRBV12-4, the J call TRBJ1-1, with D possibly matching TRBD1 (6 bases). V dropped 3 bases and J dropped 3 bases, with 8 bases sitting between them. This CDR3 region has 13 residues. The CDR3 sequence is CASSFGGHTEAFF. The CDR3 DNA reads TGTGCCAGCAGTTTTGGGGGCCACACTGAAGCTTTCTTT.

This chain joins TRBV5-1 and TRBJ1-1; the match to TRBD1 covers 10 bases. Germline CDR1 and CDR2: SGHRS and YFSETQ. The CDR3 is made up of 15 amino acids. The V segment lost 4 bases and the J segment 5 bases; nucleotides outside the gene matches: 8. CDR3 sequence reads: CASSNRTGGWTEAFF. The CDR3 DNA is TGCGCCAGCAGCAATCGGACAGGGGGATGGACTGAAGCTTTCTTT.